The 26 T cell receptor beta chains presented below share a single source sample, sequenced in a study of neurological immune-mediated disorders. TCRdb re-analysed the 5' RACE reads in MiXCR, keeping a single row per CDR3 protein. The table includes more than 50,000 distinct CDR3 sequences, about 4% detected once. The specimen sequenced was PBMCs. The receptors were gathered from a man aged 30-40 years with multiple sclerosis.

This clonotype was counted ten times or more. The chain carries TRBV5-1 and TRBJ2-7; TRBD1 matches at 7 bases. The V gene's germline CDR1 is SGHRS and CDR2 YFSETQ. The V segment lost 0 bases and the J segment 9 bases; nucleotides outside the gene matches: 9. This CDR3 contains 14 residues. The CDR3 is CASSLADRAGLQYF. CDR3 nucleotides: TGCGCCAGCAGCTTGGCCGACAGGGCAGGACTGCAGTACTTC.

This clonotype has a count of ten or more. This chain joins TRBV7-3 and TRBJ2-1, with TRBD2 identical over 8 bases. The germline gives CDR1 SGHTA, CDR2 FQGTGA. Germline trimming cut 1 base from V and 2 bases from J; bases unmatched to any gene: 1. The CDR3 spans 15 residues. For the CDR3, the DNA is TGTGCCAGCAGCTTAAAAGCGGGGGCCTACAATGAGCAGTTCTTC. It is translated as CASSLKAGAYNEQFF.

This clonotype was seen repeatedly, ten times or more. The gene calls are TRBV6-5 and TRBJ2-7, with D unclear. Germline V CDR1 and CDR2: MNHEY, SVGAGI. The CDR3 totals 14 residues. V shed 0 bases and J shed 4 bases, with 10 bases lying between them. The CDR3 DNA sequence: TGTGCCAGCAGTTACTCAACGGGTGTGTACGAGCAGTACTTC. Its protein product is CASSYSTGVYEQYF.

This clonotype was observed at least ten times. J is TRBJ1-1 and V is TRBV5-1; D is possibly TRBD1 (6 bases). CDR3 size: 17 residues. The germline V and J ends were trimmed by 4 bases and 4 bases, with 23 bases remaining between them. Per germline, CDR1 SGHRS and CDR2 YFSETQ. The CDR3 region is CASSPVGVRGLTTEAFF. The CDR3 nucleotides are TGCGCCAGCAGCCCGGTGGGGGTGCGGGGGCTAACCACTGAAGCTTTCTTT.

In this sample, this clonotype turned up many times. V gene TRBV7-2 combines with J gene TRBJ1-3, with 9 positions matching TRBD1. The CDR3 loop spans 14 amino acids. CDR1 and CDR2 (germline): SGHTA, FQGNSA. V gave up 5 bases and J gave up 7 bases; unmatched junction bases: 6. DNA for the CDR3: TGTGCCAGCAGCCCACAGGGGGCTAGTAACACCATATATTTT. This gives the protein CASSPQGASNTIYF. Full variable domain (remainder filled in from reference TRBV7-2 and TRBJ1-3): GAGVSQSPSNKVTEKGKDVELRCDPISGHTALYWYRQSLGQGLEFLIYFQGNSAPDKSGLPSDRFSAERTGGSVSTLTIQRTQQEDSAVYLCASSPQGASNTIYFGEGSWLTVV.

This clonotype was detected a few times. This sequence joins TRBV5-1 and TRBJ1-1, with D uncertain. The CDR3 has 15 amino acids. V was pared by 4 bases and J by 0 bases, with 13 bases between. CDR1 and CDR2 (germline): SGHRS, YFSETQ. CDR3 residues: CASSQDRRVNTEAFF. As DNA, the CDR3 is TGCGCCAGCAGCCAAGACCGTCGGGTGAACACTGAAGCTTTCTTT.

This clonotype was counted ten times or more. The chain couples TRBV5-1 to TRBJ2-3; D ambiguous. Trimming removed 1 base from V and 4 bases from J, with 10 bases in between. CDR3 length: 14 residues. Germline V gives CDR1 SGHRS, CDR2 YFSETQ. Here the CDR3 reads CASSLTGQADTQYF. The CDR3, as DNA: TGCGCCAGCAGCTTGACGGGCCAGGCAGATACGCAGTATTTT.

This clonotype was detected many times. The chain is built from TRBV12-3 or TRBV12-4 and TRBJ2-2; TRBD2 matches at 8 bases. This CDR3 contains 11 residues. Trimming cost V 11 bases and J 7 bases; bases outside gene matches: 3. The CDR3, as DNA: TGTGCCGCCGGGGGGGTCGGGGAGCTGTTTTTT. Protein product: CAAGGVGELFF.

This clonotype was counted ten times or more. The chain recombines TRBV4-1 with TRBJ2-7; a possible D gene is TRBD2 (5 bases). Germline V gene data show CDR1 as MGHRA and CDR2 as YSYEKL. Trimming removed 2 bases at V and 2 bases at J, with 10 bases between. This CDR3 comprises 14 residues. The CDR3 spells CASSQPGLAYEQYF. The CDR3 DNA is TGCGCCAGCAGCCAACCTGGACTGGCCTACGAGCAGTACTTC.

This clonotype was seen a handful of times. Just one base apart from a much larger clone, this may be a read error. This chain uses TRBV3-1 with TRBJ2-7; 8 bases align to TRBD1. J was trimmed by 6 bases and V by 4 bases; bases with no gene match: 8. CDR3 size: 14 residues. Germline V gives CDR1 LGHDT, CDR2 YNNKEL (reference sequence). CDR3 nucleotides: TGTGCCAGCAGCCTCAAGAGGACAGGGAGCGAGCAGTACTTC. Amino acid sequence: CASSLKRTGSEQYF.

In its sample, this clonotype was seen many times. The chain is built from TRBV5-6 and TRBJ2-2; D perhaps matches TRBD2 (5 bases). The CDR3 runs to 15 residues. In germline, CDR1 is SGHDT, CDR2 YYEEEE. Trimming took off 1 base at V and 4 bases at J, with 11 bases between the two ends. The DNA for the CDR3 is TGTGCCAGCAGCTTGCTGGACTTCGCCACCGGGGAGCTGTTTTTT. Its protein is CASSLLDFATGELFF.

V usage is TRBV5-1 and J usage is TRBJ2-5; 7 positions match TRBD1. With V trimmed by 4 bases and J by 7 bases, 10 bases remained unmatched. The CDR3 length is 14 residues. Per germline, CDR1 SGHRS and CDR2 YFSETQ. The CDR3 loop reads CASSPGTALGTQYF. The CDR3, as DNA: TGCGCCAGCAGCCCGGGGACAGCCTTGGGGACCCAGTACTTC.

This clonotype was found many times. This chain uses TRBV20-1 with TRBJ1-6; 8 nucleotides align to TRBD1. CDR1 and CDR2 (germline): DFQATT, SNEGSKA (reference sequence). This CDR3 has 14 amino acids. V gave up 0 bases and J gave up 12 bases; unmatched junction bases: 7. The CDR3 DNA follows: TGCAGTGCTAGAGAAGGCACAGGGGGGAAACCCCTCCACTTT. This translates into CSAREGTGGKPLHF.

This clonotype came up many times. This chain joins TRBV5-5 and TRBJ1-1; D gene ambiguous. The CDR3 contains 14 residues. Trimming stripped 5 bases from V and 0 bases from J, with 11 bases between. From germline, CDR1 is SGHKS and CDR2 YYEKEE (reference sequence). The CDR3 loop is CASRPGRMNTEAFF. The DNA of the CDR3 is TGTGCCAGCAGGCCTGGGAGAATGAACACTGAAGCTTTCTTT.

Ten or more counts support this clonotype. V gene TRBV12-3 or TRBV12-4 combines with J gene TRBJ2-7, with TRBD1 matching over 11 bases. This CDR3 is 16 amino acids long. V shed 3 bases and J 0 bases; nucleotides not matched to a gene: 4. CDR3 in amino acids: CASSFGTGGPSYEQYF. For the CDR3, the DNA is TGTGCCAGCAGTTTTGGGACAGGGGGACCCTCCTACGAGCAGTACTTC.

This clonotype was seen many times. The chain has TRBV7-9 and TRBJ2-7, with 9 bases aligning to TRBD1. This CDR3 has 14 residues. CDR1 and CDR2 (germline): SEHNR, FQNEAQ (reference sequence). Losses at the gene ends were 5 bases for V and 1 base for J; bases not matched to a gene: 3. The CDR3 coding sequence is TGTGCCAGCAGCAAAGACAGGGGGTCCTACGAGCAGTACTTC. Encoded protein: CASSKDRGSYEQYF.

This clonotype was found many times. This chain connects TRBV20-1 to TRBJ2-1, with TRBD1 as a possible D gene (6 bases). V lost 4 bases to trimming and J lost 4 bases, with 14 bases between them. CDR3 length equals 14 residues. Germline loops: CDR1 DFQATT, CDR2 SNEGSKA (reference sequence). CDR3 in DNA: TGCAGTGCTATCGTTGGGACATCATACAATGAGCAGTTCTTC. This sequence encodes CSAIVGTSYNEQFF.

This clonotype was seen at least ten times. The chain uses TRBV20-1 and TRBJ2-2; the D gene is possibly TRBD2 (5 bases). V shed 5 bases and J shed 3 bases, with 13 bases lying between them. This CDR3 spans 14 amino acids. CDR1 is DFQATT and CDR2 is SNEGSKA in the germline V gene (reference sequence). CDR3 nucleotides: TGCAGTGCTCCCAACGGCGGGTACACCGGGGAGCTGTTTTTT. This translates into CSAPNGGYTGELFF.

On this clonotype: The junction departs from the called germline gene at one end, perhaps through a read error. J is TRBJ1-6 and V is TRBV20-1, with D maybe TRBD1 (6 bases). The CDR3 covers 15 residues. Germline-derived CDR1 and CDR2 are DFQATT and SNEGSKA (reference sequence). CDR3 nucleotide sequence: TGCAGTGCGACATCACGGACAGCGATAAATTCACCCCTCAACTTT. This translates into CSATSRTAINSPLNF.

In its sample, this clonotype was seen many times. The V and J genes are TRBV29-1 and TRBJ1-3; D remains unclear. Germline V lookup: CDR1 SQVTM, CDR2 ANQGSEA. CDR3 length equals 14 residues. Between the trimmed V and J ends, which lost 6 bases and 4 bases, there was a span of 16 bases. DNA of the CDR3: TGCAGCGTCCTCGACAAGGGCTTCGGAAACACCATATATTTT. It is translated as CSVLDKGFGNTIYF.

There are many counts of this clonotype. Mismatch with germline at one junction end may stem from a read error. The chain recombines TRBV12-3 or TRBV12-4 with TRBJ1-5; no definite D call. The CDR3 sequence is 16 residues long. The CDR3 nucleotides read TGTGCCAGCAGTGGAACCGGACGGAATAGCAATCAGCCCCAGAATTTT. Amino acids: CASSGTGRNSNQPQNF.

This clonotype was observed many times. The chain has TRBV10-3 and TRBJ1-2; 7 positions agree with TRBD1. The germline V gene encodes CDR1 ENHRY and CDR2 SYGVKD. The CDR3 has 14 residues. After removal of 4 bases from V and 2 bases from J, the junction contained 4 bases not matched to a gene. CDR3 coding DNA: TGTGCCATCAGTGCAGGGGGATGGAACTATGGCTACACCTTC. The encoded protein is CAISAGGWNYGYTF.

This clonotype was seen ten or more times. CDR3 sequence reads: CATSRGGRGTDTQYF. Here the CDR3 DNA reads TGTGCCACCAGCAGAGGAGGCAGGGGCACAGATACGCAGTATTTT. This chain links TRBV15 with TRBJ2-3; D possibly corresponds to TRBD1 (5 bases). Germline loops: CDR1 LNHNV, CDR2 YYDKDF (reference sequence). V lost 1 base and J 1 base, leaving 9 bases between the germline ends. The CDR3 sequence is 15 residues long.

This clonotype was picked up many times. This chain's CDR3 is CASSYVETDTQYF. The CDR3 DNA reads as TGTGCCAGCAGTTACGTGGAGACAGATACGCAGTATTTT. The chain carries TRBV6-6 and TRBJ2-3; D is uncertain. V shed 2 bases and J shed 3 bases, with 6 bases lying between them. The CDR3 loop spans 13 amino acids. Germline V CDR1 and CDR2: MNHNY, SVGAGI (reference sequence).

CDR3 in amino acids: CASSLISGGKNEQFF. The CDR3 nucleotides read TGTGCCAGCAGCTTAATCAGCGGGGGGAAAAATGAGCAGTTCTTC. This chain uses TRBV7-9 with TRBJ2-1; 9 nucleotides agree with TRBD2. CDR1 is SEHNR and CDR2 is FQNEAQ in the germline V gene (reference sequence). V dropped 2 bases and J dropped 7; count of bases not matched to a gene: 6. The CDR3 covers 15 residues.

This clonotype appeared many times. The chain has TRBV5-1 and TRBJ1-3; D is unresolved. The length of the CDR3 is 13 residues. Germline lookup yields CDR1 SGHRS and CDR2 YFSETQ. Trimming stripped 0 bases from V and 6 bases from J, with 7 bases between. CDR3 sequence: CASSLGFENTIYF. CDR3 sequence (DNA): TGCGCCAGCAGCTTGGGATTCGAAAACACCATATATTTT.